This T cell receptor beta chain was sequenced for a study of regulatory T cells in long-lasting Graves disease. Described time point: newly diagnosed GD, antithyroid drugs for less than 3 months. PBMCs provided the RNA from which the TCR library was made. At least ten counts were recorded for this clonotype. Germline lookup yields CDR1 SGHRS and CDR2 YFSETQ. V shed 4 bases and J 7 bases; nucleotides not matched to a gene: 10. The CDR3 extends over 16 amino acids. Arm-PCR with iRepertoire HTBI primers amplified the CDR3 regions for these TCR beta libraries. TCRdb ran MiXCR on the multiplex PCR reads and lists one entry per CDR3 protein. The data show over 500,000 distinct CDR3 sequences, with about 16% seen just once and 9.5% to 15% held by the top ten. These same data were also listed under a study on T cells in Graves' hyperthyroidism and ophthalmopathy.

This TCR was recovered from a man aged 18 to 30 with Graves disease. Source: peripheral blood mononuclear cells (PBMCs), taken at new diagnosis, from a patient treated with antithyroid drugs. V and J are TRBV5-1 and TRBJ2-1; TRBD2 matches at 11 bases. CDR3 DNA sequence: TGCGCCAGCAGCCCAACCGGGACTAGCGGCATTAATGAGCAGTTCTTC. Its translation is CASSPTGTSGINEQFF.